One sample yielded the 28 T cell receptor beta chains listed below, sequenced in a study of control samples from healthy donors and cancer patients. The table came from immunoSEQ multiplex PCR; TCRdb's copy has only in-frame clones and leaves some out. Recorded for this sample: around 190,000 clones. What was sequenced was blood. These receptors were collected from a woman aged 25 to 39 in good health.

V gene TRBV10-2 combines with J gene TRBJ2-7; D is unclear. CDR3 length: 11 residues. V lost 5 bases and J 3 bases, leaving 5 bases between the germline ends. Germline-derived CDR1 and CDR2 are WSHSY and SAAADI. Written as DNA, the CDR3 is TGCGCCAGCAGTCCCCTCTACGAGCAGTACTTC. Translation gives CASSPLYEQYF.

The chain links TRBV3-1 (or the pseudogene TRBV3-2) to TRBJ1-5, with a tentative D call TRBD1 (6 bases). V was cut by 1 base and J by 7 bases, with 11 bases left in between. Germline assignment: CDR1 LGHDT and CDR2 YNNKEL (reference sequence). This CDR3 is built from 14 residues. CDR3: CASSQADSGQPQHF. DNA of the CDR3: TGTGCCAGCAGCCAAGCGGACAGCGGACAGCCCCAGCATTTT.

The rearrangement uses TRBV19 and TRBJ1-2; 7 positions agree with TRBD1. After removal of 0 bases from V and 12 bases from J, the junction contained 10 bases not matched to a gene. CDR3 length: 14 residues. CDR1 is LNHDA, CDR2 SQIVND, per germline (reference sequence). In DNA, the CDR3 is TGTGCCAGTAGTATAGAGGACAGGACGCCTTGGAACACCTTC. Amino acids: CASSIEDRTPWNTF. Based on the CDR3 plus reference TRBV19 and TRBJ1-2, the full variable domain is DGGITQSPKYLFRKEGQNVTLSCEQNLNHDAMYWYRQDPGQGLRLIYYSQIVNDFQKGDIAEGYSVSREKKESFPLTVTSAQKNPTAFYLCASSIEDRTPWNTFGSGTRLTVV.

The CDR3 DNA is TGTGCCAGCAGCCGGGGGTTAAGCGAAGCTTTCTTT. It translates to CASSRGLSEAFF. The rearrangement uses TRBV7-9 and TRBJ1-1, with D possibly being TRBD1 (5 bases). V was shortened by 5 bases and J by 8 bases, with 12 bases between the two germline ends. Germline V gives CDR1 SEHNR, CDR2 FQNEAQ (reference sequence). CDR3 size: 12 residues. The full variable domain, its missing parts supplied by reference TRBV7-9 and TRBJ1-1, is DTGVSQNPRHKITKRGQNVTFRCDPISEHNRLYWYRQTLGQGPEFLTYFQNEAQLEKSRLLSDRFSAERPKGSFSTLEIQRTEQGDSAMYLCASSRGLSEAFFGQGTRLTVV.

The J gene is TRBJ1-1, the V gene TRBV19; the match to TRBD1 covers 7 bases. The CDR3 covers 18 residues. The V gene's germline CDR1 is LNHDA and CDR2 SQIVND (reference sequence). Trimming took 4 bases from V and 0 from J; bases not matched to a gene: 14. CDR3 coding DNA: TGTGCCAGTAGTAACCCCCGGGACAGCCTGGGGGTGAACACTGAAGCTTTCTTT. Translated, it gives CASSNPRDSLGVNTEAFF. The full variable domain, in which reference TRBV19 and TRBJ1-1 provide the parts outside the CDR3, is DGGITQSPKYLFRKEGQNVTLSCEQNLNHDAMYWYRQDPGQGLRLIYYSQIVNDFQKGDIAEGYSVSREKKESFPLTVTSAQKNPTAFYLCASSNPRDSLGVNTEAFFGQGTRLTVV.

The chain recombines TRBV7-2 with TRBJ1-5; D gene unclear. Germline V gene lookup returns CDR1 SGHTA and CDR2 FQGNSA. V shed 0 bases and J shed 6 bases, with 9 bases lying between them. The CDR3 length is 14 residues. In nucleotides, the CDR3 is TGTGCCAGCAGCTTAGCAGGACGGGGTCAGCCCCAGCATTTT. Its protein is CASSLAGRGQPQHF.

To note about this clone: Without the conserved terminal phenylalanine or tryptophan, this CDR3 likely stems from a read error. The CDR3 DNA follows: TGTGCCAGCAGTCTCCCAAGACAGAACTATGGCTACACCCTC. This codes for CASSLPRQNYGYTL. This chain connects TRBV28 to TRBJ1-2, with D possibly TRBD1 on 5 matching bases. The germline CDR1 and CDR2 sequences are MDHEN and SYDVKM. V shed 5 bases and J shed 2 bases, with 12 bases lying between them. This CDR3 comprises 14 residues.

The genes are TRBV7-9 and TRBJ1-1; 10 bases map to TRBD1. Germline trimming cut 1 base from V and 3 bases from J; bases unmatched to any gene: 8. Germline-derived CDR1 and CDR2 are SEHNR and FQNEAQ (reference sequence). This CDR3 is built from 17 residues. The CDR3 nucleotides read TGTGCCAGCAGCTTAGACCCGGGACAGGGGAAGGACACTGAAGCTTTCTTT. Its translation is CASSLDPGQGKDTEAFF.

This chain joins TRBV28 and TRBJ1-4, with D possibly matching TRBD1 (6 bases). Looked up from germline, CDR1 is MDHEN and CDR2 is SYDVKM. V was cut by 1 base and J by 4 bases, with 16 bases left in between. This CDR3 has 17 residues. The CDR3 spells CASSLSGRGFFNEKLFF. The CDR3 nucleotides read TGTGCCAGCAGTTTATCTGGGAGGGGGTTTTTTAATGAAAAACTGTTTTTT. Complete variable domain (other parts from reference TRBV28 and TRBJ1-4): DVKVTQSSRYLVKRTGEKVFLECVQDMDHENMFWYRQDPGLGLRLIYFSYDVKMKEKGDIPEGYSVSREKKERFSLILESASTNQTSMYLCASSLSGRGFFNEKLFFGSGTQLSVL.

This rearrangement joins TRBV7-8 to TRBJ2-2; a possible D gene is TRBD2 (5 bases). This CDR3 has 15 residues. The V and J ends lost 5 bases and 5 bases respectively, with 15 bases between them. The germline CDR1 and CDR2 sequences are SGHVS and FQNEAQ. CDR3 sequence (DNA): TGTGCCAGCAGCCGAACACGGGGAGCGACCGGGGAGCTGTTTTTT. This gives the protein CASSRTRGATGELFF.

This chain joins TRBV11-2 and TRBJ1-4, with TRBD1 matching 7 bases. CDR1 and CDR2 (germline): SGHAT, FQNNGV. CDR3 size: 14 residues. The V and J ends lost 3 bases and 8 bases, in that order; junction bases with no gene match: 6. The chain's CDR3 is CASSFTGVGEKLFF. CDR3 in DNA: TGTGCCAGCAGCTTCACAGGGGTGGGAGAAAAACTGTTTTTT.

This CDR3 is CASSQAGGSYEQYF. For the CDR3, the DNA is TGTGCCAGCAGCCAAGCGGGGGGGTCATACGAGCAGTACTTC. The chain recombines TRBV3-1 (or the pseudogene TRBV3-2) with TRBJ2-7; TRBD2 aligns across 8 bases. This CDR3 contains 14 residues. Germline CDR1 and CDR2: LGHDT and YNNKEL (reference sequence). J was trimmed by 4 bases and V by 1 base; bases with no gene match: 3.

The gene calls are TRBV21-1 and TRBJ1-1; the D call TRBD1 from the table was never checked on the DNA. TRBV21-1 is termed a pseudogene. This CDR3 region has 19 residues. CDR3 protein: CASSKAPAVPGQGRTEAFF. The DNA for the CDR3 is TGTGCCAGCAGCAAAGCGCCGGCGGTTCCGGGACAGGGGAGAACTGAAGCTTTCTTT.

This chain uses TRBV2 with TRBJ2-1; 7 nucleotides agree with TRBD2. This CDR3 is built from 14 residues. Losses at the gene ends were 6 bases for V and 10 bases for J; bases not matched to a gene: 12. Germline lookup yields CDR1 SNHLY and CDR2 FYNNEI. The CDR3 nucleotides read TGTGCCAGCAGCCCAAACCGACTAGCCATCGAGCAGTTCTTC. This codes for CASSPNRLAIEQFF.

This chain links TRBV6-5 with TRBJ1-5; no definite D call. Germline CDR1 is MNHEY and CDR2 is SVGAGI. The V end was cut by 8 bases, the J end by 5 bases, with 10 bases between. CDR3 length: 12 amino acids. CDR3 loop: CASGRTDQPQHF. The DNA of the CDR3 is TGTGCCAGCGGGCGGACGGATCAGCCCCAGCATTTT.

Details on this clone: It is unclear where the CDR3 begins or ends on the DNA, so no DNA is shown, and the CDR3 is as TCRdb lists it. J is TRBJ1-5 and V is TRBV30; the table assigns TRBD1, which was not confirmed against the DNA. Germline CDR1 and CDR2: GTSNPN and SVGIG (reference sequence). 17 amino acids form the CDR3, both terminal residues included. CDR3 region: CAWSRGTVLRGNQPQHF.

V usage is TRBV6-4 and J usage is TRBJ1-5; D call uncertain. The CDR3 covers 13 residues. The V end was cut by 4 bases, the J end by 5 bases, with 9 bases between. The germline V gene has CDR1 MRHNA and CDR2 SNTAGT. The CDR3 sequence: CASSVYLDQPQHF. For the CDR3, the DNA is TGTGCCAGCAGTGTATATTTGGATCAGCCCCAGCATTTT.

The chain employs TRBV6-2 or TRBV6-3 and TRBJ2-3; D uncertain. Germline values: CDR1 MNHEY, CDR2 SVGEGT. V lost 4 bases and J lost 4, with 3 bases in between. The length of the CDR3 is 11 residues. This CDR3 is CASSFSDTQYF. In DNA form, the CDR3 reads TGTGCCAGCAGTTTTTCAGATACGCAGTATTTT.

The chain combines TRBV7-8 with TRBJ2-2; no clear D gene. This CDR3 contains 14 residues. The V and J ends lost 1 base and 2 bases respectively, with 5 bases between them. From germline, CDR1 is SGHVS and CDR2 FQNEAQ. CDR3 sequence (DNA): TGTGCCAGCAGCTTAGAAAGTAACACCGGGGAGCTGTTTTTT. It translates to CASSLESNTGELFF.

The chain is built from TRBV5-5 and TRBJ1-1; perhaps TRBD1 as D (6 bases). Germline V gene data show CDR1 as SGHKS and CDR2 as YYEKEE (reference sequence). Trimming stripped 7 bases from V and 11 bases from J, with 18 bases between. The CDR3 has 12 amino acids. The CDR3 is CASSPGGYVAFF. The CDR3 DNA reads as TGTGCCAGCTCTCCCGGGGGCTACGTGGCTTTCTTT.

The chain uses TRBV6-6 and TRBJ2-7, with 10 bases fitting TRBD1. The length of the CDR3 is 16 residues. Trimming cost V 6 bases and J 4 bases; bases outside gene matches: 12. CDR1 is MNHNY and CDR2 is SVGAGI in the germline V gene (reference sequence). The CDR3 loop is CASRPQGQGSKYEQYF. CDR3 nucleotides: TGTGCCAGCAGGCCCCAGGGACAGGGGAGTAAGTACGAGCAGTACTTC.

The rearrangement uses TRBV7-9 and TRBJ1-3, with D unresolved. The length of the CDR3 is 15 residues. Trimming left V 7 bases short and J 4 bases short, with 17 bases between. From germline, CDR1 is SEHNR and CDR2 FQNEAQ (reference sequence). CDR3 in amino acids: CASTLFDVAGNTIYF. DNA of the CDR3: TGTGCCAGCACCCTCTTCGATGTGGCAGGAAACACCATATATTTT.

The chain uses TRBV3-1 (or the pseudogene TRBV3-2) and TRBJ1-2, with D tentatively TRBD1 (6 bases). V lost 5 bases and J 8 bases, leaving 21 bases between the germline ends. Germline CDR1 reads LGHDT; CDR2 reads YNNKEL (reference sequence). The CDR3 sequence is 15 residues long. Here the CDR3 reads CASSISTQGRSGYTF. The CDR3 DNA reads as TGTGCCAGCAGCATATCGACTCAGGGGAGAAGCGGCTACACCTTC.

The chain has TRBV12-3 or TRBV12-4 and TRBJ1-3; D not certain. The CDR3 is 12 residues long. Trimming removed 2 bases from V and 12 bases from J, with 11 bases in between. CDR3 nucleotide sequence: TGTGCCAGCAGTTTAAACAGCATCGGCATATATTTT. Protein product: CASSLNSIGIYF.

This chain joins TRBV6-4 and TRBJ1-5; D may be TRBD1 (5 bases). The ends were cut back, 9 bases at V and 5 bases at J, with 20 bases in the middle. CDR3 length: 15 amino acids. Germline assignment: CDR1 MRHNA and CDR2 SNTAGT. DNA for the CDR3: TGTGCCAGATGGGATACAGGAGACATTCATCAGCCCCAGCATTTT. Residues: CARWDTGDIHQPQHF.

The chain carries TRBV11-2 and TRBJ2-5; no firm D call. With 4 bases removed from V and 4 bases from J, the gap between germline ends came to 10 bases. Germline CDR1 is SGHAT and CDR2 is FQNNGV. The CDR3 covers 13 residues. The CDR3 DNA follows: TGTGCCAGCAGCTGGGGTGGTGGAGAGACCCAGTACTTC. Encoded protein: CASSWGGGETQYF.

This chain connects TRBV11-2 to TRBJ1-6; D not certain. The V end was cut by 3 bases, the J end by 0 bases, with 15 bases between. CDR3 size: 18 residues. Looked up from germline, CDR1 is SGHAT and CDR2 is FQNNGV. The CDR3 reads CASSLGPRAGSYNSPLHF. The CDR3 bases are TGTGCCAGCAGCTTGGGCCCTCGGGCCGGCTCCTATAATTCACCCCTCCACTTT.

V is TRBV6-2 or TRBV6-3 and J is TRBJ1-5, with a possible D match to TRBD1 (5 bases). Trimming left V 0 bases short and J 6 bases short, with 9 bases between. Germline CDR1 and CDR2: MNHEY and SVGEGT. This CDR3 contains 14 residues. This chain's CDR3 is CASSYSGGVQPQHF. The DNA of the CDR3 is TGTGCCAGCAGTTACTCGGGAGGGGTTCAGCCCCAGCATTTT.